These 9 T cell receptor beta chains originate from one sample sequenced in a study of blood T cells in healthy people across ages. Sample-barcoded 5' priming and a J-beta primer mix drove a second PCR of roughly 7 to 11 cycles. From the 5' RACE reads, TCRdb called clonotypes with MiXCR, one entry per CDR3 protein. The data contain roughly 900,000 distinct CDR3 sequences, about 48% of them singletons. Sequencing was performed on blood. The origin of the receptors is a man younger than 40 in good health.

This clonotype was observed a few times. The chain links TRBV25-1 to TRBJ1-2; D possibly corresponds to TRBD1 (6 bases). The CDR3 is 15 amino acids. The germline V gene encodes CDR1 MGHDK and CDR2 SYGVNS. V lost 4 bases to trimming and J lost 6 bases, with 18 bases between them. As DNA, the CDR3 is TGTGCCAGCAGTGCCTCTCCTACAGGGCTCGATGGCTACACCTTC. Protein: CASSASPTGLDGYTF.

This chain uses TRBV12-1 with TRBJ2-3; the table assigns TRBD2, which was not confirmed against the DNA. TRBV12-1 is an annotated pseudogene. The CDR3 is 20 residues long. CDR3 DNA: TGTGCCAGCAGCTTTGCAATCCCGGGACTAGCGGGGGGGCGTACAGATACGCAGTATTTT. As protein: CASSFAIPGLAGGRTDTQYF.

The V gene is TRBV7-2, the J gene TRBJ2-3; 8 nucleotides line up with TRBD2. With 3 bases clipped from V and 5 bases from J, the junction kept 4 bases outside the gene matches. Germline assignment: CDR1 SGHTA and CDR2 FQGNSA. The CDR3 has 14 residues. CDR3 in DNA: TGTGCCAGCAGCTTCGGGACTAGTGAAGATACGCAGTATTTT. The encoded protein is CASSFGTSEDTQYF.

In nucleotides, the CDR3 is TGCGCCAGCAGCTCGGGACAGGGGGCGGTCGATGAGCAGTTCTTC. Translation gives CASSSGQGAVDEQFF. The chain links TRBV4-1 to TRBJ2-1; 12 bases fit TRBD1. Germline V CDR1 and CDR2: MGHRA, YSYEKL. Trimming took 5 bases from V and 8 from J; bases not matched to a gene: 7. The CDR3 has 15 amino acids.

The rearrangement links TRBV5-6 to TRBJ2-3; the match to TRBD1 covers 8 bases. There are 15 residues in the CDR3. J was trimmed by 2 bases and V by 5 bases; bases with no gene match: 7. Per germline, CDR1 SGHDT and CDR2 YYEEEE. This CDR3 reads CASRDRQGPTDTQYF. In DNA, the CDR3 is TGTGCCAGCAGGGACCGACAGGGGCCCACAGATACGCAGTATTTT.

This clonotype was observed a single time. This chain connects TRBV20-1 to TRBJ2-2; either TRBD1 or TRBD2 may supply D (6 bases each). In germline, CDR1 is DFQATT, CDR2 SNEGSKA (reference sequence). V lost 3 bases and J lost 0, with 14 bases in between. The length of the CDR3 is 16 residues. The CDR3 region is CSARATGRTNTGELFF. In DNA form, the CDR3 reads TGCAGTGCTAGGGCAACAGGGAGGACGAACACCGGGGAGCTGTTTTTT.

Only a few counts were recorded for this clonotype. The chain's CDR3 is CASSLGQGADIQYF. The CDR3 DNA sequence: TGTGCCAGCAGCCTGGGACAGGGAGCAGACATTCAGTACTTC. J is TRBJ2-4 and V is TRBV5-5, with TRBD1 identical over 9 bases. Germline V gives CDR1 SGHKS, CDR2 YYEKEE (reference sequence). The CDR3 runs 14 residues. V was pared by 4 bases and J by 8 bases, with 7 bases of the junction left unmatched.

V gene TRBV5-1 combines with J gene TRBJ2-3, with TRBD2 matching 9 bases. CDR3 size: 18 residues. Per the germline V gene, CDR1 is SGHRS and CDR2 is YFSETQ. V shed 0 bases, J shed 0 bases, and the junction held 8 bases outside the gene matches. The CDR3 DNA reads as TGCGCCAGCAGCTTGGATAGCGGGGGCACTCCTAGCACAGATACGCAGTATTTT. It yields the protein CASSLDSGGTPSTDTQYF.

The chain links TRBV4-1 to TRBJ2-4; TRBD2 agrees at 9 bases. The DNA end lines up better with TRBJ2-5; the J call may be wrong. The CDR3 is 15 amino acids. Germline V lookup: CDR1 MGHRA, CDR2 YSYEKL. The DNA for the CDR3 is TGCGCCAGCAGCCAAGACTCTAGCGGGGAAGAGACCCAGTACTTC. Protein sequence: CASSQDSSGEETQYF.